These 27 T cell receptor beta chains were sequenced from one sample in a study of prognosis after radiotherapy for stage I lung cancer. By two-round multiplex PCR, the TCR beta CDR3 was amplified from genomic DNA. Individual primers that were specific to each TRBV and TRBJ gene served in first-round PCR. MiXCR, applied by TCRdb to the multiplex PCR reads, yields one record per CDR3 protein. Of about 27,000 distinct CDR3 sequences listed, 25% to 30% are singletons. The sample in question was PBMCs, obtained before or after stereotactic body radiation therapy (not recorded which). Source of these receptors: a donor over 45 with non-small cell lung cancer.

Turning to this clonotype: A much bigger clone sits one base away, suggesting this may be a read error. The chain recombines TRBV24-1 with TRBJ2-5; D might be TRBD1 or TRBD2, each matching 5 bases. This CDR3 has 13 residues. Trimming took 3 bases from V and 4 from J, leaving 8 bases between them. Germline V gene sequence: CDR1 KGHDR, CDR2 SFDVKD. The CDR3 bases are TGTGCCACCAGTGATGTGGGGACAGAGACCCAGTACTTC. It yields the protein CATSDVGTETQYF.

As for this clonotype: A read error is likely here: a far larger clone is one base away. This sequence joins TRBV7-9 and TRBJ2-6; 10 bases line up with TRBD2. This CDR3 has 18 residues. Trimming cost V 2 bases and J 2 bases; bases outside gene matches: 6. Germline lookup yields CDR1 SEHNR and CDR2 FQNEAQ (reference sequence). The CDR3: CASSLKLAGCTGANVLTF. For the CDR3, the DNA is TGTGCCAGCAGCTTAAAACTAGCGGGGTGTACTGGGGCCAACGTCCTGACTTTC.

The rearrangement links TRBV6-2 or TRBV6-3 to TRBJ2-3; 13 nucleotides agree with TRBD2. Trimming at V came to 3 bases and at J to 6 bases, leaving 6 bases not matched to a gene. Germline CDR1 is MNHEY and CDR2 is SVGEGT. The CDR3 runs 16 residues. CDR3 in DNA: TGTGCCAGCAGTTATTGGACTAGCGGGGGTGCGGATACGCAGTATTTT. Protein sequence: CASSYWTSGGADTQYF.

This clonotype appeared many times. The CDR3 nucleotides are TGCGCCAGCGCCTCCTCGGACAGTGAGGGCTACACCTTC. Amino acid sequence: CASASSDSEGYTF. V is TRBV5-1 and J is TRBJ1-2; D possibly corresponds to TRBD1 (6 bases). Trimming took 7 bases from V and 8 from J, leaving 18 bases between them. CDR1 and CDR2 from the germline V gene are SGHRS and YFSETQ. The CDR3 is 13 amino acids.

This clonotype has a count of ten or more. One end of the junction fails to match germline, which may point to a read error. This rearrangement joins TRBV7-9 to TRBJ1-6; D remains unclear. Germline lookup yields CDR1 SEHNR and CDR2 FQNEAQ (reference sequence). CDR3 size: 15 residues. This CDR3 reads CASSQVPGDNSPLHF. The CDR3 bases are TGCGCCAGCAGCCAAGTTCCGGGCGATAATTCACCCCTCCACTTT.

This clonotype was seen repeatedly, ten times or more. This chain links TRBV20-1 with TRBJ2-1; tentatively, D is TRBD2 (6 bases). The CDR3 length is 12 residues. The V gene lost 2 bases and the J gene lost 6 bases, with 8 bases spanning the gap. Germline lookup yields CDR1 DFQATT and CDR2 SNEGSKA (reference sequence). DNA for the CDR3: TGCAGTGCTAGAAAACTAGCCAATGAGCAGTTCTTC. Amino acid sequence: CSARKLANEQFF.

The rearrangement uses TRBV20-1 and TRBJ2-3; 7 positions match TRBD1. This CDR3 contains 13 residues. The J segment lost 5 bases and the V segment lost 4 bases, leaving 6 bases of the junction unmatched. CDR1 is DFQATT, CDR2 SNEGSKA, per germline (reference sequence). The CDR3 DNA sequence: TGCAGTGCTATACAGGGGAGAAAAGATACGCAGTATTTT. Translated, it gives CSAIQGRKDTQYF.

This clonotype has at least ten counts. The chain carries TRBV20-1 and TRBJ1-2, with D possibly TRBD1 on 5 matching bases. Germline CDR1 DFQATT, CDR2 SNEGSKA (reference sequence). The CDR3 length is 14 residues. V was shortened by 1 base and J by 8 bases, with 17 bases between the two germline ends. CDR3 amino acids: CSARVSLGLAGYTF. The CDR3 DNA follows: TGCAGTGCTAGAGTCTCGCTGGGGCTGGCCGGCTACACCTTC.

This clonotype was counted ten times or more. The chain links TRBV20-1 to TRBJ1-5; weak D call: TRBD1 (6 bases). The V end was cut by 6 bases, the J end by 4 bases, with 13 bases between. This CDR3 is 13 amino acids long. The germline V gene has CDR1 DFQATT and CDR2 SNEGSKA (reference sequence). The CDR3 sequence is CSAVSGANQPQHF. The CDR3 bases are TGCAGTGCCGTCTCAGGGGCAAATCAGCCCCAGCATTTT.

This chain joins TRBV3-1 and TRBJ2-7; D gene uncertain. Deletions cut 4 bases from V and 5 bases from J, with 15 bases between. Germline CDR1 LGHDT, CDR2 YNNKEL (reference sequence). The CDR3 covers 14 residues. The CDR3 region has the DNA TGTGCCAGCAGCCCACTGGGCGTGGTAAACGAGCAGTACTTC. As protein: CASSPLGVVNEQYF.

Ten or more counts support this clonotype. The chain is built from TRBV11-3 and TRBJ2-1; 11 bases map to TRBD1. Germline loops: CDR1 SGHNT, CDR2 YENEEA. The V gene end was trimmed by 5 bases and the J gene end by 12 bases; junction bases not matched to a gene: 15. The CDR3 is made up of 16 amino acids. CDR3: CASSASGTGGKGVQFF. CDR3 in DNA: TGTGCCAGCAGCGCCAGTGGGACAGGGGGGAAGGGGGTGCAGTTCTTC.

This chain uses TRBV2 with TRBJ1-6, with D possibly matching TRBD1 (5 bases). CDR1 and CDR2 from the germline V gene are SNHLY and FYNNEI. The CDR3 extends over 15 amino acids. The V end lost 5 bases, the J end lost 9 bases, and 17 bases lay between the germline ends. CDR3 nucleotide sequence: TGTGCCAGCAGTAGAAACGGGGCAACCACTTCACCCCTCCACTTT. Protein product: CASSRNGATTSPLHF.

The genes are TRBV6-1 and TRBJ2-1; D call uncertain. Germline V gives CDR1 MNHNS, CDR2 SASEGT. This CDR3 is built from 13 residues. V was cut by 8 bases and J by 8 bases, with 16 bases left in between. As DNA, the CDR3 is TGTGCCAGCGGGCCGTCCAGTTTCGATGAGCAGTTCTTC. Translating it yields CASGPSSFDEQFF.

By share, this clonotype counts as medium-sized (0.01 to 0.1%). This chain connects TRBV27 to TRBJ2-3; 9 bases map to TRBD2. Trimming took 5 bases from V and 4 from J; bases not matched to a gene: 10. The CDR3 totals 16 residues. Germline V gene data show CDR1 as MNHEY and CDR2 as SMNVEV (reference sequence). CDR3 residues: CASSPPGLAYSDTQYF. The CDR3 bases are TGTGCCAGCAGTCCCCCCGGACTAGCGTATTCAGATACGCAGTATTTT.

Concerning this clonotype: A far larger clone is off by one base, so a read error is likely. J is TRBJ2-7 and V is TRBV9; D remains unclear. The germline gives CDR1 SGDLS, CDR2 YYNGEE. The CDR3 length is 12 residues. The V gene lost 4 bases and the J gene lost 3 bases, with 8 bases spanning the gap. The CDR3 loop reads CASSKEVYEQYF. CDR3 coding DNA: TGTGCCAGCAGCAAAGAAGTCTACGAGCAGTACTTC.

This clonotype was recorded many times. The chain couples TRBV14 to TRBJ2-7; 8 bases are shared with TRBD2. The germline CDR1 and CDR2 sequences are SGHDN and FVKESK. This CDR3 comprises 19 residues. V lost 0 bases to trimming and J lost 5 bases; unmatched junction nucleotides: 18. CDR3 sequence: CASSQESGWGWGLGDEQYF. CDR3 nucleotides: TGTGCCAGCAGCCAAGAGAGCGGATGGGGATGGGGACTAGGTGACGAGCAGTACTTC.

This clonotype was seen at least ten times. The rearrangement joins TRBV3-1 to TRBJ2-1, with D possibly being TRBD2 (6 bases). Deletions cut 1 base from V and 7 bases from J, with 14 bases between. The CDR3 is 15 amino acids. Germline V gene sequence: CDR1 LGHDT, CDR2 YNNKEL (reference sequence). The CDR3 sequence: CASSQGRTTVNEQFF. The CDR3, as DNA: TGTGCCAGCAGCCAAGGGCGGACTACGGTGAATGAGCAGTTCTTC.

In this sample, this clonotype turned up once. This sequence joins TRBV24-1 and TRBJ2-2; TRBD2 matches at 9 bases. Germline CDR1 is KGHDR and CDR2 is SFDVKD. The CDR3 sequence is 20 residues long. After removal of 6 bases from V and 3 bases from J, the junction contained 19 bases not matched to a gene. The CDR3 here is CATSYPSSLAGSSYTGELFF. The CDR3 coding sequence is TGTGCCACCAGTTATCCCTCCAGTCTAGCGGGGTCCTCGTACACCGGGGAGCTGTTTTTT.

This clonotype has a count of ten or more. This sequence joins TRBV5-1 and TRBJ2-2, with 13 bases lining up with TRBD2. V lost 4 bases and J lost 1; bases outside the gene matches: 7. The CDR3 loop spans 18 amino acids. Germline values: CDR1 SGHRS, CDR2 YFSETQ. CDR3 protein: CASSHGLAGARNTGELFF. In DNA form, the CDR3 reads TGCGCCAGCAGCCATGGACTAGCGGGGGCGAGGAACACCGGGGAGCTGTTTTTT.

This clonotype was observed many times. The V gene is TRBV11-3, the J gene TRBJ2-5; a possible D gene is TRBD2 (7 bases). CDR1 is SGHNT and CDR2 is YENEEA in the germline V gene. Trimming stripped 4 bases from V and 3 bases from J, with 15 bases between. This CDR3 is built from 15 residues. The CDR3 DNA sequence: TGTGCCAGCAGCTGGGGAGGGGGTTCCGAAGAGACCCAGTACTTC. Translated, it gives CASSWGGGSEETQYF.

Ten or more counts support this clonotype. The chain uses TRBV20-1 and TRBJ1-1; TRBD1 might be the D (5 bases). The germline CDR1 and CDR2 sequences are DFQATT and SNEGSKA (reference sequence). V shed 1 base and J shed 7 bases, with 22 bases lying between them. The CDR3 spans 16 residues. This CDR3 reads CSARGVAEAGPFEAFF. In DNA, the CDR3 is TGCAGTGCTAGAGGGGTAGCCGAGGCAGGGCCTTTTGAAGCTTTCTTT.

This clonotype was detected many times. This chain links TRBV25-1 with TRBJ2-7; weak D call: TRBD1 (5 bases). V lost 4 bases and J 6 bases, leaving 10 bases between the germline ends. The CDR3 sequence is 12 residues long. Germline V gene lookup returns CDR1 MGHDK and CDR2 SYGVNS. Here the CDR3 reads CASSAQGTEQYF. For the CDR3, the DNA is TGTGCCAGCAGTGCTCAGGGAACCGAGCAGTACTTC.

This clonotype was counted ten times or more. The chain uses TRBV12-3 or TRBV12-4 and TRBJ2-5; TRBD1 might be the D (7 bases). The CDR3 extends over 14 amino acids. Trimming took off 4 bases at V and 5 bases at J, with 14 bases between the two ends. CDR3: CASSSTGAGETQYF. The CDR3 DNA sequence: TGTGCCAGCAGTTCTACAGGGGCGGGGGAGACCCAGTACTTC.

Ten or more counts support this clonotype. The V call is TRBV20-1, the J call TRBJ2-2, with 8 positions matching TRBD1. CDR1 and CDR2 (germline): DFQATT, SNEGSKA (reference sequence). V was pared by 3 bases and J by 7 bases, with 7 bases of the junction left unmatched. This CDR3 contains 14 residues. DNA of the CDR3: TGCAGTGCTAGTCCCAGGGGGCGTATCGGGGAGCTGTTTTTT. It specifies CSASPRGRIGELFF.

In its sample, this clonotype was seen many times. The chain recombines TRBV2 with TRBJ2-7; unclear D gene. Deletions cut 4 bases from V and 1 base from J, with 11 bases between. This CDR3 region has 14 residues. Germline CDR1 SNHLY, CDR2 FYNNEI. CDR3 sequence: CASSGGTYSYEQYF. The CDR3 nucleotides are TGTGCCAGCAGTGGCGGTACTTATTCCTACGAGCAGTACTTC.

The chain employs TRBV6-2 or TRBV6-3 and TRBJ1-3; D gene uncertain. The CDR3 length is 13 residues. The V end was cut by 6 bases, the J end by 0 bases, with 6 bases between. Per germline, CDR1 MNHEY and CDR2 SVGEGT. The CDR3 region has the DNA TGTGCCAGCAGCCAGAGCTCTGGAAACACCATATATTTT. Residues: CASSQSSGNTIYF.

The chain couples TRBV6-5 to TRBJ2-7; a weak D match, TRBD2 (6 bases). Per germline, CDR1 MNHEY and CDR2 SVGAGI. This CDR3 has 14 residues. V lost 0 bases to trimming and J lost 11 bases, with 17 bases between them. The CDR3 DNA follows: TGTGCCAGCAGTTACTCACGGGGGTCCCCCGGAGAGTACTTC. Encoded protein: CASSYSRGSPGEYF.